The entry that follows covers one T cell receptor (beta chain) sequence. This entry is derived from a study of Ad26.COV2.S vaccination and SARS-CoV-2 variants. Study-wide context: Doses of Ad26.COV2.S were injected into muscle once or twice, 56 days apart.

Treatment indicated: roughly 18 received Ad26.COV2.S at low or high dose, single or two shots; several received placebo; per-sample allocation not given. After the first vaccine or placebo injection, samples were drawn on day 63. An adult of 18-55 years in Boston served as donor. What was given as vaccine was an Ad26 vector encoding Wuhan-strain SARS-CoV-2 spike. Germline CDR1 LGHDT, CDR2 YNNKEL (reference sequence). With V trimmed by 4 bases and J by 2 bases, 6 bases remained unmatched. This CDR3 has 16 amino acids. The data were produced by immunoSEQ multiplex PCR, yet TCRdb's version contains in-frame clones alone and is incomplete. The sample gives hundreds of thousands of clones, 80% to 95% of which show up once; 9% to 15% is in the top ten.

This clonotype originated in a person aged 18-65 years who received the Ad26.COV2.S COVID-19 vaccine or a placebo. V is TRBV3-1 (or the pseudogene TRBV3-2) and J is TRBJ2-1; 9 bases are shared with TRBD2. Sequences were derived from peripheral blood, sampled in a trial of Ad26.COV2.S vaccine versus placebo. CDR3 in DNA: TGTGCCAGCAGCCCGAGTGGCGGGAGGGCCTACAATGAGCAGTTCTTC. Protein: CASSPSGGRAYNEQFF.